This T cell receptor beta chain was obtained from a study of blood T cells in healthy people across ages. Samples had at least 6 million PBMCs isolated from them. Germline V CDR1 and CDR2: SGDLS, YYNGEE. The CDR3 extends over 14 amino acids. V was shortened by 0 bases and J by 7 bases, with 11 bases between the two germline ends. Next came a second PCR, run for about 7 to 12 cycles, which used a sample-barcoded 5' primer along with a J-beta primer mix. Each CDR3 protein gets one entry after TCRdb re-called the 5' RACE reads with MiXCR. This table has 380,000 or so distinct CDR3 sequences, about 52% appearing once.

This TCR was sampled from a man in his sixties in good health. V is TRBV9 and J is TRBJ2-1, with D possibly being TRBD1 (6 bases). Material: blood. CDR3 nucleotides: TGTGCCAGCAGCGTAGTAGGGGGTTGGAATGAGCAGTTCTTC. Protein sequence: CASSVVGGWNEQFF.